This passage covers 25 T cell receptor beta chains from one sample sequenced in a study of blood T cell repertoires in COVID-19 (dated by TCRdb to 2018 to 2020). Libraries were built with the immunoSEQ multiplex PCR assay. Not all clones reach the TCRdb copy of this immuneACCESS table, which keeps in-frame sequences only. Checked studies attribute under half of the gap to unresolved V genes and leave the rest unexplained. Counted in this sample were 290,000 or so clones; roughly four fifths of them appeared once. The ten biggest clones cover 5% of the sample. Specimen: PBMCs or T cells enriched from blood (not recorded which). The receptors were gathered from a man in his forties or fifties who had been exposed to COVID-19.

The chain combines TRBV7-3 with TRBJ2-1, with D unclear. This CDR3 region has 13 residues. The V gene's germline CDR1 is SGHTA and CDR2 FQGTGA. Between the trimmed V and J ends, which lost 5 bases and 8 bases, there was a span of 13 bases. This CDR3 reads CASSQASSDEQFF. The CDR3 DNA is TGTGCCAGCAGCCAAGCTTCGTCCGATGAGCAGTTCTTC. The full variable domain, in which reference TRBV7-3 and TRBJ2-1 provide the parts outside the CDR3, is GAGVSQTPSNKVTEKGKYVELRCDPISGHTALYWYRQSLGQGPEFLIYFQGTGAADDSGLPNDRFFAVRPEGSVSTLKIQRTERGDSAVYLCASSQASSDEQFFGPGTRLTVL.

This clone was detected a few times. CDR3: CASSPYRGTGIAFF. The CDR3 DNA is TGCGCCAGCAGCCCTTACAGGGGGACCGGGATAGCTTTCTTT. The gene calls are TRBV5-1 and TRBJ1-1; 8 nucleotides match TRBD1. The trim removed 4 bases at V and 10 bases at J, leaving 12 bases unmatched. CDR1 is SGHRS, CDR2 YFSETQ, per germline. The CDR3 totals 14 residues.

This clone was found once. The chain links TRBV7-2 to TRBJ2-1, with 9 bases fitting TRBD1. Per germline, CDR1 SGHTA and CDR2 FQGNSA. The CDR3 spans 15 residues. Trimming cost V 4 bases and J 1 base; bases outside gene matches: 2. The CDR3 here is CASSYDRGSYNEQFF. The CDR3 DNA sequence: TGTGCCAGCAGCTACGACAGGGGGTCCTACAATGAGCAGTTCTTC. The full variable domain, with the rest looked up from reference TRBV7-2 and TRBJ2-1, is GAGVSQSPSNKVTEKGKDVELRCDPISGHTALYWYRQSLGQGLEFLIYFQGNSAPDKSGLPSDRFSAERTGGSVSTLTIQRTQQEDSAVYLCASSYDRGSYNEQFFGPGTRLTVL.

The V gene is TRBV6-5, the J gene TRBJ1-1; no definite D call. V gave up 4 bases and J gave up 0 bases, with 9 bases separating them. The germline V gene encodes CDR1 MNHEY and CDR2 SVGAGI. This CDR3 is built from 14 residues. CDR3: CASSSPVLNTEAFF. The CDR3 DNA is TGTGCCAGCAGTTCCCCAGTCCTGAACACTGAAGCTTTCTTT.

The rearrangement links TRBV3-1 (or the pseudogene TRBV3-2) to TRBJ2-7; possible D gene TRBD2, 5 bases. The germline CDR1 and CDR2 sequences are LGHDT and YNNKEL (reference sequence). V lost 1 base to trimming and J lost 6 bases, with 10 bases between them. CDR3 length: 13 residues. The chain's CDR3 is CASSQGTSPEQYF. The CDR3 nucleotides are TGTGCCAGCAGCCAAGGGACTTCTCCCGAGCAGTACTTC.

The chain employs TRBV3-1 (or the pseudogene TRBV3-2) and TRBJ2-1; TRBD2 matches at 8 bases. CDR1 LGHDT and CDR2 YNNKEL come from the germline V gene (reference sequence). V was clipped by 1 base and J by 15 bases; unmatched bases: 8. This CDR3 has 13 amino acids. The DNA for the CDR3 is TGTGCCAGCAGCCAAGTAAGGCGGGAGGCGAGGTTCTTC. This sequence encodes CASSQVRREARFF.

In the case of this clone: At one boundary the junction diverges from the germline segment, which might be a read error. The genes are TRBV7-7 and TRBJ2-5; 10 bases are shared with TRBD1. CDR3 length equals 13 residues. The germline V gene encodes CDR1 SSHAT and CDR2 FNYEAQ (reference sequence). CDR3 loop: CASSSDRGETQYF. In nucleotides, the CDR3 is TGTGCTAGCAGCTCGGACAGGGGGGAGACCCAGTACTTC. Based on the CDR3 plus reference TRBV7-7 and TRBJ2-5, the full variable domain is GAGVSQSPRYKVTKRGQDVTLRCDPISSHATLYWYQQALGQGPEFLTYFNYEAQPDKSGLPSDRFSAERPEGSISTLTIQRTEQRDSAMYRCASSSDRGETQYFGPGTRLLVL.

CDR3 residues: CASSQLQEGGPQHF. For the CDR3, the DNA is TGTGCCAGCAGCCAGTTGCAGGAGGGAGGGCCCCAGCATTTT. The chain recombines TRBV2 with TRBJ1-5; D ambiguous. The CDR3 runs to 14 residues. Trimming shortened V by 6 bases and J by 9 bases, and 18 bases separated the two germline ends. Germline CDR1 is SNHLY and CDR2 is FYNNEI.

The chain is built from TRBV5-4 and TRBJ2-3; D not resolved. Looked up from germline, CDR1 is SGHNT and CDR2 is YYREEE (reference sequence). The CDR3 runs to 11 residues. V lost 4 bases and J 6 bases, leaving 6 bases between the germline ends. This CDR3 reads CASSGADTQYF. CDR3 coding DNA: TGTGCCAGCAGCGGAGCGGATACGCAGTATTTT.

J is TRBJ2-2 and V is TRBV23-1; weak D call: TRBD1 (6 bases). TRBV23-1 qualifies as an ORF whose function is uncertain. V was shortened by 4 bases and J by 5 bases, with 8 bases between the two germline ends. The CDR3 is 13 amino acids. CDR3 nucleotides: TGCGCCAGCAGTCTTGGACAGACCGGGGAGCTGTTTTTT. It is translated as CASSLGQTGELFF.

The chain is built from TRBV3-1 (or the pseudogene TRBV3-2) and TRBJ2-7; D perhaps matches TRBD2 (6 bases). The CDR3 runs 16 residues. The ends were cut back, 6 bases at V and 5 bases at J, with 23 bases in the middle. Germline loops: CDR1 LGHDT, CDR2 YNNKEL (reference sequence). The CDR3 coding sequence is TGTGCCAGCAGACCCGCGGGGCGAACCCTGGGGAACGAGCAGTACTTC. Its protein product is CASRPAGRTLGNEQYF.

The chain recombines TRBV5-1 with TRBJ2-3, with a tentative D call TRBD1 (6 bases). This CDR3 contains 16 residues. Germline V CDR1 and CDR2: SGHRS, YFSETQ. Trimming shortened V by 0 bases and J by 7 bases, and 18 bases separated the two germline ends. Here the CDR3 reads CASSLAAGGEGYTQYF. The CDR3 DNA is TGCGCCAGCAGCTTGGCAGCTGGGGGCGAGGGTTATACGCAGTATTTT.

This chain's CDR3 is CASSLKSGQPQHF. The CDR3 DNA reads as TGTGCCAGCAGCTTAAAATCCGGTCAGCCCCAGCATTTT. V usage is TRBV12-3 or TRBV12-4 and J usage is TRBJ1-5, with D unclear. The CDR3 is 13 amino acids. With 6 bases removed from V and 6 bases from J, the gap between germline ends came to 12 bases.

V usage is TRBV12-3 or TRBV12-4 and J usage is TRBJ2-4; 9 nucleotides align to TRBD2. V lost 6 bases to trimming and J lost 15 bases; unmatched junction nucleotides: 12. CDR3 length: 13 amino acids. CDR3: CASRPPGTSSLYF. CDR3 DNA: TGTGCCAGCAGGCCTCCGGGGACTAGCAGCCTGTACTTC.

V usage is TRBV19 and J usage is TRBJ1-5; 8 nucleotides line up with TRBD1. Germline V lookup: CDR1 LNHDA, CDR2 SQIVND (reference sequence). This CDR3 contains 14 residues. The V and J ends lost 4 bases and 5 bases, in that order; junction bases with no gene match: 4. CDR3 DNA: TGTGCCAGTAGTACCGGACAGGGAGATCAGCCCCAGCATTTT. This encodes CASSTGQGDQPQHF. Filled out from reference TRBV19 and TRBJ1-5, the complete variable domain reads DGGITQSPKYLFRKEGQNVTLSCEQNLNHDAMYWYRQDPGQGLRLIYYSQIVNDFQKGDIAEGYSVSREKKESFPLTVTSAQKNPTAFYLCASSTGQGDQPQHFGDGTRLSIL.

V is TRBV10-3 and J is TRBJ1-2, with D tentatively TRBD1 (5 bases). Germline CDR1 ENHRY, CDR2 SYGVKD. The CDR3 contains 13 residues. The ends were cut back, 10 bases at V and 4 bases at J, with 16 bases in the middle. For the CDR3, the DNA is TGTGCCACCGACGGCGAGACAGTCTATGGCTACACCTTC. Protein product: CATDGETVYGYTF.

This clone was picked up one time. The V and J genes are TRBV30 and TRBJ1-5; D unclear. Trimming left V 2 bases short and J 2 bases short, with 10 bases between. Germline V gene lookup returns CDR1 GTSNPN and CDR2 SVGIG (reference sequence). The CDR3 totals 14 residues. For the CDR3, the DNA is TGTGCCTGGAGTTTGCCACTGGGCAATCAGCCCCAGCATTTT. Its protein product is CAWSLPLGNQPQHF.

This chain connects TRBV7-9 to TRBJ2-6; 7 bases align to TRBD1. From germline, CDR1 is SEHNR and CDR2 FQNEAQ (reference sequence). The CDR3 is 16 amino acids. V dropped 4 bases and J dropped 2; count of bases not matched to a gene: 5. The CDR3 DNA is TGTGCCAGCAGCTCGACAGGGCTGACTGGGGCCAACGTCCTGACTTTC. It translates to CASSSTGLTGANVLTF.

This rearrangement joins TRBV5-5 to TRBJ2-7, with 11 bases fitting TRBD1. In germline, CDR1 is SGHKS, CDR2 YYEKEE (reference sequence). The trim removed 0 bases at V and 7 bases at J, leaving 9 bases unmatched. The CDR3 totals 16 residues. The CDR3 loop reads CASSLDTGTGGVEQYF. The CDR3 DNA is TGTGCCAGCAGCTTGGATACCGGGACAGGGGGAGTTGAGCAGTACTTC.

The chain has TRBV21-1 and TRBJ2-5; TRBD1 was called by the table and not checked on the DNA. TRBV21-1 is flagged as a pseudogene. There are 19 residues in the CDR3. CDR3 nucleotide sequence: TGTGCCAGCAGCAAAGGGGTATTCGGGGACAGGGGCCGGTGGGAGACCCAGTACTTC. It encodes CASSKGVFGDRGRWETQYF.

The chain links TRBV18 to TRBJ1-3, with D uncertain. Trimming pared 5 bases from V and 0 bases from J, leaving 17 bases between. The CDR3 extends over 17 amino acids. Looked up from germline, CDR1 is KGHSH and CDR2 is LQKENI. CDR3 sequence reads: CASSSYLPPVSGNTIYF. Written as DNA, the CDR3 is TGTGCCAGCTCATCTTACCTCCCACCAGTCTCTGGAAACACCATATATTTT. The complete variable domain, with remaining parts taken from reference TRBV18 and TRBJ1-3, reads NAGVMQNPRHLVRRRGQEARLRCSPMKGHSHVYWYRQLPEEGLKFMVYLQKENIIDESGMPKERFSAEFPKEGPSILRIQQVVRGDSAAYFCASSSYLPPVSGNTIYFGEGSWLTVV.

The CDR3 coding sequence is TGCAGCGTGGCGGGGACCCCCGGGGGCTACACCTTC. Translation gives CSVAGTPGGYTF. This chain connects TRBV29-1 to TRBJ1-2; D perhaps matches TRBD1 (5 bases). Trimming pared 6 bases from V and 8 bases from J, leaving 16 bases between. Germline CDR1 SQVTM, CDR2 ANQGSEA. This CDR3 has 12 residues.

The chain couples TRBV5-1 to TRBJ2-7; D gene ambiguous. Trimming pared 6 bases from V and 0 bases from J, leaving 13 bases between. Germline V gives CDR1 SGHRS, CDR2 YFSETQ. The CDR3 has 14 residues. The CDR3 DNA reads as TGCGCCAGCAACCCCGGCGGTGGCTCCTACGAGCAGTACTTC. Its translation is CASNPGGGSYEQYF.

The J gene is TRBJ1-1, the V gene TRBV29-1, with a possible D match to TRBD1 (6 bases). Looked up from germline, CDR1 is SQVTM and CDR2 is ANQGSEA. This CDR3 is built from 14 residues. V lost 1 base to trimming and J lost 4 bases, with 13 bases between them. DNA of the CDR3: TGCAGCGTTGAAGCCCCAGGGGCCGGCACTGAAGCTTTCTTT. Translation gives CSVEAPGAGTEAFF.

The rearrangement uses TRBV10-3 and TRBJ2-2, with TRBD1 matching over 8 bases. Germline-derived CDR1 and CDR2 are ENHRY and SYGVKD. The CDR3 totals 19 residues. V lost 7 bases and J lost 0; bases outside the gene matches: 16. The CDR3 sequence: CAIKAAGQGKGTNTGELFF. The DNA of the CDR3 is TGTGCCATCAAAGCTGCTGGACAGGGAAAAGGGACGAACACCGGGGAGCTGTTTTTT.